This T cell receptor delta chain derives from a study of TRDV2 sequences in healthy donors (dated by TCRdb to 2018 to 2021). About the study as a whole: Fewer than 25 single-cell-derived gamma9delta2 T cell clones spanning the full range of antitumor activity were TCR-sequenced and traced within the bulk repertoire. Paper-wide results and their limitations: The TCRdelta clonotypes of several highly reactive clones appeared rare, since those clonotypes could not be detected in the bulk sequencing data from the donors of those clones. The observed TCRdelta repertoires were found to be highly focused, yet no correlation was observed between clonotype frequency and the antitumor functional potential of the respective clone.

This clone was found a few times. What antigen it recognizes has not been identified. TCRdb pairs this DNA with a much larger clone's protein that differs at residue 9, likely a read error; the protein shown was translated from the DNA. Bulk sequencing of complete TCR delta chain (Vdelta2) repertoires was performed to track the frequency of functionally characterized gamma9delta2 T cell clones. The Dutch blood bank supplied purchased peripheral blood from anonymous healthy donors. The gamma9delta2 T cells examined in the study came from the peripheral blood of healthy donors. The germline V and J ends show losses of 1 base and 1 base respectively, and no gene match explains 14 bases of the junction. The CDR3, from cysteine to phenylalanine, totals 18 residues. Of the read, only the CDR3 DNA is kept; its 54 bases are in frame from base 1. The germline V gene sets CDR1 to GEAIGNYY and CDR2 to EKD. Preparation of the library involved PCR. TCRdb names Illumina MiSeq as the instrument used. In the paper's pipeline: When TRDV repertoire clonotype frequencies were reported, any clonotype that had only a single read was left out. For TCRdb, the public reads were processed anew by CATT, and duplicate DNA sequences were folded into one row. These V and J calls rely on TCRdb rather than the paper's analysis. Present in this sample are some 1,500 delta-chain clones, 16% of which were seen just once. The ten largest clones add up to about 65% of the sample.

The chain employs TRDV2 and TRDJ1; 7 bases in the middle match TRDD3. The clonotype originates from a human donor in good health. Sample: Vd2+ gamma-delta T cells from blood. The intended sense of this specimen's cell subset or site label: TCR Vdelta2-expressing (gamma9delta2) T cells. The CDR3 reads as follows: CACDTLRQNGGPTDKLIF. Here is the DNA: TGTGCCTGTGACACTCTGCGTCAGAATGGGGGACCCACCGATAAACTCATCTTT.